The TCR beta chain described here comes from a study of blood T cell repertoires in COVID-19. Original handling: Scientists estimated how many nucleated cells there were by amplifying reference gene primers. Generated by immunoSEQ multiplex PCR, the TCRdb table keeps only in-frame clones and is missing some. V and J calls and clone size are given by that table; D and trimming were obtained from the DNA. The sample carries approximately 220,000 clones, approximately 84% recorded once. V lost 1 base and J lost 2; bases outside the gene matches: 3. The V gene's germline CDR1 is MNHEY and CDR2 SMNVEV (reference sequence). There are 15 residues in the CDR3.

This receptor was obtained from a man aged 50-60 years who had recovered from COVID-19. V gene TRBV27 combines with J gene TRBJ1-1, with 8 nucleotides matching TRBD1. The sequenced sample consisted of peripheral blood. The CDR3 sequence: CASSLYGTGNTEAFF. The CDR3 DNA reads TGTGCCAGCAGTTTATACGGGACAGGAAACACTGAAGCTTTCTTT.